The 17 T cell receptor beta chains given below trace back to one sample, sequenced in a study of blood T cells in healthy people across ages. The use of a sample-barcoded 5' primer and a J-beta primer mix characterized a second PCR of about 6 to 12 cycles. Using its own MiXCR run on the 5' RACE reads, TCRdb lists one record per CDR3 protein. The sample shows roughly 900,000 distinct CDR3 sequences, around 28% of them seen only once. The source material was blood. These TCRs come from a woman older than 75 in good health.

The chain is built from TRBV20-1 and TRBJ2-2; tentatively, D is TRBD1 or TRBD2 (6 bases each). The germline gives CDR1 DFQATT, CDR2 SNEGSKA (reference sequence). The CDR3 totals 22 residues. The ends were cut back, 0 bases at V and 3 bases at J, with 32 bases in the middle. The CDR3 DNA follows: TGCAGTGCTAGAGAGGTGGTGGAGGTGGGGGGCGCGGGTTCTGGGTACACCGGGGAGCTGTTTTTT. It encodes CSAREVVEVGGAGSGYTGELFF.

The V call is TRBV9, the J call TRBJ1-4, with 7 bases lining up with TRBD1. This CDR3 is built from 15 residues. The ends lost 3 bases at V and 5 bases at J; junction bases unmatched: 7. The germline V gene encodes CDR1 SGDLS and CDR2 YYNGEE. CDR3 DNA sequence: TGTGCCAGCAGCGCCCGGGACAGCGCAAATGAAAAACTGTTTTTT. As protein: CASSARDSANEKLFF.

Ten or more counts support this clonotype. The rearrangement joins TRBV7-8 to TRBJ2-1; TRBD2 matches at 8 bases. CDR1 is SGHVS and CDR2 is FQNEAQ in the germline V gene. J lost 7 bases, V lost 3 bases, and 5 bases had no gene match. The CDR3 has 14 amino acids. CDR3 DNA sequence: TGTGCCAGCAGCTTCTCGGGGGGGCCTAATGAGCAGTTCTTC. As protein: CASSFSGGPNEQFF.

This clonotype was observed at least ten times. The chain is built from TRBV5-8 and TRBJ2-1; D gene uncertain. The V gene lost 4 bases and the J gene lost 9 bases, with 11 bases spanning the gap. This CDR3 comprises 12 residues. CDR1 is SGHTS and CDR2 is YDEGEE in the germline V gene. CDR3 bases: TGTGCCAGCAGCAACGAAGGGTTTGAGCAGTTCTTC. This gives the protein CASSNEGFEQFF.

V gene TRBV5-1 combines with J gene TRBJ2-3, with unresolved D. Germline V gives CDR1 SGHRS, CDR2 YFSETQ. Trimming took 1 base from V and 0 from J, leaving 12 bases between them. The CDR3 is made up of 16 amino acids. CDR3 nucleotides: TGCGCCAGCAGCTTGCGGAATCAGCCCAGCACAGATACGCAGTATTTT. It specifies CASSLRNQPSTDTQYF.

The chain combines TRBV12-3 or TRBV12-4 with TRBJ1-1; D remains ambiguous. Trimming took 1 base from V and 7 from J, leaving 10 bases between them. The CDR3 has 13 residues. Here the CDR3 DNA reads TGTGCCAGCAGTTTAGTGCACGGCAGTGAAGCTTTCTTT. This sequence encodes CASSLVHGSEAFF.

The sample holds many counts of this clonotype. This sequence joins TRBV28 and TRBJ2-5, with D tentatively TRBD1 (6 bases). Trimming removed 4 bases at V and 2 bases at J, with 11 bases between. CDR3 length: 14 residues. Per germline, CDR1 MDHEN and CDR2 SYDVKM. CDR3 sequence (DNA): TGTGCCAGCAGTTCAGGGACACTACAAGAGACCCAGTACTTC. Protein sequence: CASSSGTLQETQYF.

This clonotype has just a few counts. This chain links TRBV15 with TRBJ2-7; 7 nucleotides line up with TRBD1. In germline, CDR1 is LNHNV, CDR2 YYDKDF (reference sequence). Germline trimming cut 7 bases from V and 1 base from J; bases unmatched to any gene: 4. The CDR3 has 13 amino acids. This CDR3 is CATTGQTSYEQYF. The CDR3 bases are TGTGCCACCACGGGACAGACATCCTACGAGCAGTACTTC.

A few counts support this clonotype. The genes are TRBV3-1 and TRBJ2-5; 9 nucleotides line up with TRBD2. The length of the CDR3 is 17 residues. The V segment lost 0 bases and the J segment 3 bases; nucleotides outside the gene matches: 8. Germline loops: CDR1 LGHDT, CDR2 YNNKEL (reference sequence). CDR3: CASSQETSGLREETQYF. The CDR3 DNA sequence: TGTGCCAGCAGCCAAGAAACTAGCGGGCTACGAGAAGAGACCCAGTACTTC.

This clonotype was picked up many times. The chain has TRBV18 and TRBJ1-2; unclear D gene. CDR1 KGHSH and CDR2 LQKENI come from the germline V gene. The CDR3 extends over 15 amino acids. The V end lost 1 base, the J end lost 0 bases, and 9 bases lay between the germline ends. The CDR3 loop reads CASSPQDGANYGYTF. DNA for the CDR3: TGTGCCAGCTCACCACAGGACGGAGCTAACTATGGCTACACCTTC. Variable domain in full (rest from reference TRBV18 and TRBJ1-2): NAGVMQNPRHLVRRRGQEARLRCSPMKGHSHVYWYRQLPEEGLKFMVYLQKENIIDESGMPKERFSAEFPKEGPSILRIQQVVRGDSAAYFCASSPQDGANYGYTFGSGTRLTVV.

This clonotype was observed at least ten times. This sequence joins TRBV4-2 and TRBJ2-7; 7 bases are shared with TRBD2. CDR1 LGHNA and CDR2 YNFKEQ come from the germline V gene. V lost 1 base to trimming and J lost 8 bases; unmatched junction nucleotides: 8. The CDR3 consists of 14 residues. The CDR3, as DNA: TGTGCCAGCAGCCAAGGTGGGGGGAGGGTTAAGCAGTACTTC. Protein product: CASSQGGGRVKQYF.

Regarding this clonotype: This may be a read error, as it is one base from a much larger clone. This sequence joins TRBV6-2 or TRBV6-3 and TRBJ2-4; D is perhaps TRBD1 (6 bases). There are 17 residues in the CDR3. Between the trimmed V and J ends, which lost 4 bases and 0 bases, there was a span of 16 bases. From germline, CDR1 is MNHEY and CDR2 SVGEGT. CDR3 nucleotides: TGTGCCAGCAGTTCGAACAGGGCGGTAGTAGCCAAAAACATTCAGTACTTC. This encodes CASSSNRAVVAKNIQYF.

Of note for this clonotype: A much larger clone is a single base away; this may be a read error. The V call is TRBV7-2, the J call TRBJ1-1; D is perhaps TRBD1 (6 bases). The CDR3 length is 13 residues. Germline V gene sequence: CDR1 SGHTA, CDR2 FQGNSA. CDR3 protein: CVSSLDRVTEAFF. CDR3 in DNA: TGTGTCAGCAGCTTGGACAGAGTCACTGAAGCTTTCTTT.

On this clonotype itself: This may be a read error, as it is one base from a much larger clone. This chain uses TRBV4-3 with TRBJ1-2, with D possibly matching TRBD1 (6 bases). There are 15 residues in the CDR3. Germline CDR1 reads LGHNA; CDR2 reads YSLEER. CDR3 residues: CASNQDRTAIYGYTF. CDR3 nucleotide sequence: TGCGCCAGCAACCAAGATCGGACAGCGATCTATGGCTACACCTTC.

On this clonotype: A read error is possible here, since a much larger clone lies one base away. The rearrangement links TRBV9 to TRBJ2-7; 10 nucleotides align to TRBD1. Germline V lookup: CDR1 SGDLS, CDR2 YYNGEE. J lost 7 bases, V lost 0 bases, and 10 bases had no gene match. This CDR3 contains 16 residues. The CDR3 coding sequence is TGTGCCAGCAGCGTAGTGGGGACAGGGGCCTACAATGAGCAGTACTTC. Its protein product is CASSVVGTGAYNEQYF.

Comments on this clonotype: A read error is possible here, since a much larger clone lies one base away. Here the CDR3 DNA reads TGTGCCAGCAGCCGTCCGGCAGCCGACGCCTTTTCACCCCTCCACTTT. Its protein product is CASSRPAADAFSPLHF. The chain uses TRBV7-9 and TRBJ1-6, with D uncertain. Trimming took off 5 bases at V and 9 bases at J, with 20 bases between the two ends. Germline CDR1 is SEHNR and CDR2 is FQNEAQ (reference sequence). The CDR3 length is 16 residues.

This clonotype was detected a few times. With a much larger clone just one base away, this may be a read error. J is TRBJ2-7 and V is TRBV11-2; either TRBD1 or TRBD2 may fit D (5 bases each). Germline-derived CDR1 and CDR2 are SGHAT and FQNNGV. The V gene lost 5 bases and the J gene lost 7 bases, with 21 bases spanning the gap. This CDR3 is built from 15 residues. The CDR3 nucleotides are TGTGCCAGCAGCCACTCCCCGGGGCTTCACAATGAGCAGTACTTC. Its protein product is CASSHSPGLHNEQYF.